These 32 T cell receptor beta chains share one sample of origin, sequenced in a study of shared clonotypes between healthy human individuals. Only CD45RO-negative cells positively selected for CCR7 counted as naive CD8 cells, so terminally differentiated effector memory CD45RA+ cells were excluded. Profiling relied on immunoSEQ multiplex PCR, and the TCRdb table lists in-frame clones only, not all of them. The sample lists about 590,000 clones, over 95% seen once, with 0.095% to 0.12% in the top ten. What was sequenced was naive CD8+ T cells sorted from blood. The source is a woman aged 25 to 39 in good health.

The chain recombines TRBV5-8 with TRBJ2-3; either TRBD1 or TRBD2 may fit D (5 bases each). CDR3 length: 12 amino acids. Trimming left V 5 bases short and J 6 bases short, with 10 bases between. Germline CDR1 reads SGHTS; CDR2 reads YDEGEE. CDR3 in amino acids: CASRSREDTQYF. CDR3 sequence (DNA): TGTGCCAGCAGGTCCAGGGAGGATACGCAGTATTTT.

The rearrangement uses TRBV9 and TRBJ2-7; TRBD1 or TRBD2 may be the D gene (5 bases each). CDR3 length: 15 amino acids. Germline CDR1 and CDR2: SGDLS and YYNGEE. Deletions cut 2 bases from V and 0 bases from J, with 12 bases between. This CDR3 is CASSVSGDDSYEQYF. The CDR3 coding sequence is TGTGCCAGCAGCGTTTCTGGGGACGACTCCTACGAGCAGTACTTC.

The chain recombines TRBV13 with TRBJ2-7; 7 nucleotides agree with TRBD2. The CDR3 loop spans 15 amino acids. Germline CDR1 reads PRHDT; CDR2 reads FYEKMQ (reference sequence). V lost 4 bases, J lost 2 bases, and 8 bases stayed unmatched. As DNA, the CDR3 is TGTGCCAGCAGCTCCACGGGGACTATCGCCTACGAGCAGTACTTC. The encoded protein is CASSSTGTIAYEQYF.

The chain couples TRBV28 to TRBJ1-3; a weak D match, TRBD1 (5 bases). The V gene's germline CDR1 is MDHEN and CDR2 SYDVKM. CDR3 length equals 16 residues. Deletions cut 6 bases from V and 5 bases from J, with 20 bases between. The CDR3 protein is CASSPVPWGERNTIYF. In DNA form, the CDR3 reads TGTGCCAGCAGCCCTGTACCCTGGGGCGAGAGAAACACCATATATTTT.

The CDR3 loop reads CASSYNPPGLGTEAFF. In DNA form, the CDR3 reads TGTGCCAGCAGTTACAATCCCCCAGGGCTGGGCACTGAAGCTTTCTTT. This chain links TRBV6-6 with TRBJ1-1, with TRBD1 as a possible D gene (5 bases). This CDR3 contains 16 residues. Germline CDR1 is MNHNY and CDR2 is SVGAGI (reference sequence). The germline V and J ends were trimmed by 2 bases and 4 bases, with 17 bases remaining between them.

J is TRBJ2-7 and V is TRBV7-9; D might be TRBD2 (6 bases). The CDR3 totals 18 residues. Trimming pared 4 bases from V and 0 bases from J, leaving 22 bases between. Germline V CDR1 and CDR2: SEHNR, FQNEAQ (reference sequence). The CDR3 DNA reads TGTGCCAGCAGCTCCATTAAACTAACCGGGACTTCCTCCTACGAGCAGTACTTC. The encoded protein is CASSSIKLTGTSSYEQYF.

The chain links TRBV2 to TRBJ2-2, with D maybe TRBD2 (6 bases). The germline CDR1 and CDR2 sequences are SNHLY and FYNNEI. CDR3 size: 14 residues. V lost 8 bases and J 6 bases, leaving 16 bases between the germline ends. The CDR3 loop is CASSGTLDAGELFF. The CDR3 nucleotides read TGTGCCAGCTCCGGGACTTTAGATGCCGGGGAGCTGTTTTTT.

This chain uses TRBV15 with TRBJ2-1; D uncertain. The germline CDR1 and CDR2 sequences are LNHNV and YYDKDF (reference sequence). V shed 5 bases and J shed 5 bases, with 16 bases lying between them. The CDR3 runs to 15 residues. Written as DNA, the CDR3 is TGTGCCACCAGCCCGGATGGTACGACCAACAATGAGCAGTTCTTC. The encoded protein is CATSPDGTTNNEQFF.

The rearrangement uses TRBV7-2 and TRBJ2-1; D not resolved. The germline V and J ends were trimmed by 2 bases and 6 bases, with 11 bases remaining between them. CDR3 size: 14 residues. Germline CDR1 and CDR2: SGHTA and FQGNSA. CDR3 loop: CASSLSLFGNEQFF. CDR3 sequence (DNA): TGTGCCAGCAGCTTAAGCTTATTTGGCAATGAGCAGTTCTTC.

CDR3 loop: CASSLSREQYF. CDR3 in DNA: TGTGCCAGCAGTTTATCGCGGGAGCAGTACTTC. V gene TRBV27 combines with J gene TRBJ2-7, with D uncertain. CDR3 length: 11 residues. V lost 0 bases to trimming and J lost 7 bases, with 4 bases between them. Per germline, CDR1 MNHEY and CDR2 SMNVEV (reference sequence).

This chain uses TRBV7-9 with TRBJ2-5; a weak D match, TRBD2 (6 bases). Matching the DNA end better, TRBJ2-7 makes the J call doubtful. The length of the CDR3 is 15 residues. Looked up from germline, CDR1 is SEHNR and CDR2 is FQNEAQ (reference sequence). CDR3 region: CASSFPLAGDYEQYF. Here the CDR3 DNA reads TGTGCCAGCAGCTTCCCACTAGCTGGGGACTACGAGCAGTACTTC.

V and J are TRBV5-4 and TRBJ1-1; TRBD1 aligns across 9 bases. The V and J ends lost 1 base and 0 bases, in that order; junction bases with no gene match: 4. This CDR3 is 16 amino acids long. Germline values: CDR1 SGHNT, CDR2 YYREEE (reference sequence). Here the CDR3 reads CASSLWGTGLNTEAFF. The CDR3 DNA is TGTGCCAGCAGCTTGTGGGGGACAGGGTTGAACACTGAAGCTTTCTTT. The full variable domain, rest sourced from reference TRBV5-4 and TRBJ1-1, is ETGVTQSPTHLIKTRGQQVTLRCSSQSGHNTVSWYQQALGQGPQFIFQYYREEENGRGNFPPRFSGLQFPNYSSELNVNALELDDSALYLCASSLWGTGLNTEAFFGQGTRLTVV.

The V gene is TRBV6-6, the J gene TRBJ2-7; either TRBD1 or TRBD2 may fit D (5 bases each). Germline V CDR1 and CDR2: MNHNY, SVGAGI (reference sequence). The V end was cut by 0 bases, the J end by 5 bases, with 14 bases between. The CDR3 is 15 amino acids. In nucleotides, the CDR3 is TGTGCCAGCAGTTACTCGTGGCAGGGACGAGACGAGCAGTACTTC. This codes for CASSYSWQGRDEQYF.

The chain combines TRBV14 with TRBJ2-7; D ambiguous. The CDR3 contains 13 residues. Germline-derived CDR1 and CDR2 are SGHDN and FVKESK. The ends were cut back, 3 bases at V and 4 bases at J, with 10 bases in the middle. The CDR3 region is CASSHWTGYEQYF. CDR3 DNA: TGTGCCAGCAGCCACTGGACCGGATACGAGCAGTACTTC.

This clone was recorded once. The CDR3 DNA reads TGTGCCACCAGCAGATTCGGTACCAGGGGGGAGACCCAGTACTTC. This translates into CATSRFGTRGETQYF. This chain links TRBV15 with TRBJ2-5; 7 nucleotides match TRBD1. Per the germline V gene, CDR1 is LNHNV and CDR2 is YYDKDF (reference sequence). The CDR3 has 15 residues. The junction had 8 bases not matched to a gene; V was cut back by 2 bases and J by 5 bases.

The chain recombines TRBV28 with TRBJ2-6; no firm D call. The CDR3 spans 16 residues. Germline CDR1 is MDHEN and CDR2 is SYDVKM. The ends were cut back, 3 bases at V and 4 bases at J, with 13 bases in the middle. CDR3 in DNA: TGTGCCAGCAGTTTTAGCCTCATGGGGGGGGCCAACGTCCTGACTTTC. Translating gives CASSFSLMGGANVLTF.

The V and J genes are TRBV2 and TRBJ2-5; 8 positions match TRBD2. The V and J ends lost 2 bases and 4 bases, in that order; junction bases with no gene match: 6. Germline V gene data show CDR1 as SNHLY and CDR2 as FYNNEI. There are 15 residues in the CDR3. The CDR3 loop reads CASSEMAGGGETQYF. CDR3 coding DNA: TGTGCCAGCAGTGAAATGGCGGGAGGCGGAGAGACCCAGTACTTC.

The rearrangement joins TRBV27 to TRBJ1-1; 8 positions match TRBD1. This CDR3 comprises 13 residues. Per the germline V gene, CDR1 is MNHEY and CDR2 is SMNVEV (reference sequence). V shed 5 bases and J 5 bases; nucleotides not matched to a gene: 4. CDR3: CASSRQGRTEAFF. CDR3 nucleotide sequence: TGTGCCAGCAGTAGACAGGGGAGAACTGAAGCTTTCTTT.

This chain uses TRBV6-5 with TRBJ1-4; no firm D call. The V end was cut by 3 bases, the J end by 4 bases, with 12 bases between. Looked up from germline, CDR1 is MNHEY and CDR2 is SVGAGI. The CDR3 spans 15 residues. CDR3 coding DNA: TGTGCCAGCAGTTATCGGGTTGATGGTAATGAAAAACTGTTTTTT. Translated: CASSYRVDGNEKLFF.

J is TRBJ2-1 and V is TRBV19; 11 nucleotides line up with TRBD2. This CDR3 region has 15 residues. V lost 6 bases, J lost 4 bases, and 5 bases stayed unmatched. The germline V gene has CDR1 LNHDA and CDR2 SQIVND (reference sequence). This CDR3 reads CASRVAGGGYNEQFF. The CDR3 DNA is TGTGCCAGTAGAGTAGCGGGAGGGGGGTACAATGAGCAGTTCTTC. Using reference TRBV19 and TRBJ2-1 for the parts outside the CDR3, the full variable domain is DGGITQSPKYLFRKEGQNVTLSCEQNLNHDAMYWYRQDPGQGLRLIYYSQIVNDFQKGDIAEGYSVSREKKESFPLTVTSAQKNPTAFYLCASRVAGGGYNEQFFGPGTRLTVL.

This clone is a singleton in its sample. The rearrangement joins TRBV6-5 to TRBJ2-1, with TRBD2 matching over 9 bases. Germline CDR1 and CDR2: MNHEY and SVGAGI. J was trimmed by 5 bases and V by 2 bases; bases with no gene match: 4. CDR3 size: 15 residues. Written as DNA, the CDR3 is TGTGCCAGCAGTTACCTAGCGGGGCTAAACAATGAGCAGTTCTTC. The encoded protein is CASSYLAGLNNEQFF.

This chain joins TRBV27 and TRBJ2-7; D remains unclear. Trimming left V 10 bases short and J 2 bases short, with 12 bases between. In germline, CDR1 is MNHEY, CDR2 SMNVEV (reference sequence). The CDR3 is made up of 12 amino acids. The CDR3 loop reads CATGPHPYEQYF. CDR3 nucleotides: TGTGCCACCGGGCCTCATCCCTACGAGCAGTACTTC.

The J gene is TRBJ2-1, the V gene TRBV19, with D maybe TRBD2 (6 bases). CDR1 LNHDA and CDR2 SQIVND come from the germline V gene (reference sequence). Between the trimmed V and J ends, which lost 11 bases and 2 bases, there was a span of 25 bases. CDR3 length equals 17 residues. The CDR3 reads CASQSTGAGIPYNEQFF. In nucleotides, the CDR3 is TGTGCCTCGCAGAGTACGGGTGCGGGGATACCCTACAATGAGCAGTTCTTC.

V and J are TRBV28 and TRBJ1-1; D gene uncertain. Trimming shortened V by 4 bases and J by 0 bases, and 15 bases separated the two germline ends. The CDR3 loop spans 16 amino acids. CDR1 and CDR2 from the germline V gene are MDHEN and SYDVKM. In DNA form, the CDR3 reads TGTGCCAGCAGTTCCCCGAGAAGGGAGATGAACACTGAAGCTTTCTTT. Translation: CASSSPRREMNTEAFF. The variable domain in full, with the rest retrieved from reference TRBV28 and TRBJ1-1, is DVKVTQSSRYLVKRTGEKVFLECVQDMDHENMFWYRQDPGLGLRLIYFSYDVKMKEKGDIPEGYSVSREKKERFSLILESASTNQTSMYLCASSSPRREMNTEAFFGQGTRLTVV.

The chain combines TRBV27 with TRBJ2-6, with D tentatively TRBD1 (6 bases). Germline CDR1 and CDR2: MNHEY and SMNVEV (reference sequence). This CDR3 is built from 15 residues. With 8 bases removed from V and 0 bases from J, the gap between germline ends came to 11 bases. The CDR3 reads CASSRGTSGANVLTF. In DNA, the CDR3 is TGTGCCAGCTCCAGGGGTACCTCTGGGGCCAACGTCCTGACTTTC.

The chain employs TRBV27 and TRBJ2-7; 12 positions agree with TRBD2. This CDR3 contains 14 residues. Germline-derived CDR1 and CDR2 are MNHEY and SMNVEV (reference sequence). V was pared by 4 bases and J by 6 bases, with 4 bases of the junction left unmatched. CDR3 nucleotide sequence: TGTGCCAGCAGTTGGACTAGCGGGACCCCCGAGCAGTACTTC. It encodes CASSWTSGTPEQYF.

The chain has TRBV7-8 and TRBJ2-3; no clear D. The CDR3 runs 14 residues. Germline values: CDR1 SGHVS, CDR2 FQNEAQ. V lost 5 bases, J lost 0 bases, and 9 bases lay in between. The CDR3 loop is CASSPSGSTDTQYF. The CDR3 DNA reads as TGTGCCAGCAGCCCCTCAGGAAGCACAGATACGCAGTATTTT.

The rearrangement uses TRBV27 and TRBJ1-2, with D possibly being TRBD1 (5 bases). The length of the CDR3 is 12 residues. The ends were cut back, 8 bases at V and 6 bases at J, with 13 bases in the middle. The V gene's germline CDR1 is MNHEY and CDR2 SMNVEV (reference sequence). The CDR3 nucleotides read TGTGCCAGCCTCGGGGCCACCGATGGCTACACCTTC. The encoded protein is CASLGATDGYTF.

This sequence joins TRBV29-1 and TRBJ1-2, with D possibly TRBD1 on 5 matching bases. The V end lost 1 base, the J end lost 5 bases, and 14 bases lay between the germline ends. The CDR3 runs 14 residues. CDR1 and CDR2 from the germline V gene are SQVTM and ANQGSEA. This chain's CDR3 is CSVEAEGRDYGYTF. In DNA form, the CDR3 reads TGCAGCGTTGAAGCGGAGGGCAGGGATTATGGCTACACCTTC. Full variable domain (outside the CDR3, taken from reference TRBV29-1 and TRBJ1-2): SAVISQKPSRDICQRGTSLTIQCQVDSQVTMMFWYRQQPGQSLTLIATANQGSEATYESGFVIDKFPISRPNLTFSTLTVSNMSPEDSSIYLCSVEAEGRDYGYTFGSGTRLTVV.

The chain uses TRBV30 and TRBJ2-2; D unclear. CDR3 length: 11 amino acids. With 5 bases removed from V and 6 bases from J, the gap between germline ends came to 7 bases. The germline V gene has CDR1 GTSNPN and CDR2 SVGIG (reference sequence). The CDR3 bases are TGTGCCTGGGGATCTGCCGGGGAGCTGTTTTTT. Its translation is CAWGSAGELFF.

The V call is TRBV27, the J call TRBJ2-1, with 9 nucleotides matching TRBD2. The ends lost 3 bases at V and 5 bases at J; junction bases unmatched: 5. Germline lookup yields CDR1 MNHEY and CDR2 SMNVEV (reference sequence). CDR3 size: 15 residues. The CDR3 DNA sequence: TGTGCCAGCAGTTTCGCGGGAGGGTCGCACAATGAGCAGTTCTTC. Translated, it gives CASSFAGGSHNEQFF.

The V call is TRBV7-2, the J call TRBJ1-1; D is unresolved. V gave up 1 base and J gave up 0 bases, with 9 bases separating them. This CDR3 is built from 15 residues. The germline CDR1 and CDR2 sequences are SGHTA and FQGNSA. The CDR3 spells CASSLVGSMNTEAFF. The DNA of the CDR3 is TGTGCCAGCAGCTTAGTGGGCAGTATGAACACTGAAGCTTTCTTT.